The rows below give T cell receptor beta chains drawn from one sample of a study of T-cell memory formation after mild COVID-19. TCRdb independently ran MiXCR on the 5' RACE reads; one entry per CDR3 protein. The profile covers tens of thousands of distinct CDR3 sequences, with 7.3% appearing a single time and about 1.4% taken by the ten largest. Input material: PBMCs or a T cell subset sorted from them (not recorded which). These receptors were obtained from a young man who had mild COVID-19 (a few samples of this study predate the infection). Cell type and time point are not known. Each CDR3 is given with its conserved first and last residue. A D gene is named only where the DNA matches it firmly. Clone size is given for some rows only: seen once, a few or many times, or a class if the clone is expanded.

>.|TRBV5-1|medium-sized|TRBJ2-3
CASRYRGLTDTQYF
TGCGCCAGCAGGTATCGGGGGCTCACAGATACGCAGTATTTT
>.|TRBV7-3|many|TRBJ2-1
CASSIRSRDEQFF
TGTGCCAGCAGCATCCGGTCGCGAGATGAGCAGTTCTTC
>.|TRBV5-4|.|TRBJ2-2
CASSAGAANTGELFF
TGTGCCAGCAGCGCGGGGGCAGCGAACACCGGGGAGCTGTTTTTT
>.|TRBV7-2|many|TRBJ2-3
CASSLQLLGGLTDTQYF
TGTGCCAGCAGCCTGCAGCTTTTGGGCGGTCTCACAGATACGCAGTATTTT
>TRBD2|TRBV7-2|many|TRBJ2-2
CASSLLSRGDTGELFF
TGTGCCAGCAGCTTACTTTCGCGGGGGGACACCGGGGAGCTGTTTTTT
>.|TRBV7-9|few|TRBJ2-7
CASTLGGPTPQQYF
TGTGCCAGCACGTTGGGGGGGCCCACCCCCCAGCAGTACTTC
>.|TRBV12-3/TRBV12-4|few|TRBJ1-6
CASSLFSAPLHF
TGTGCCAGCAGTCTCTTCTCAGCGCCCCTCCACTTT
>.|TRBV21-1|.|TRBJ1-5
CASSTPRAPDQPQHF
TGTGCCAGCAGTACCCCGCGCGCACCCGACCAGCCCCAGCATTTT
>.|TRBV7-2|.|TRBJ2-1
CASSPAGTVYNEQFF
TGTGCCAGCAGCCCCGCCGGGACTGTCTACAATGAGCAGTTCTTC
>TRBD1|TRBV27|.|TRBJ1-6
CASSPKTGGIDSPLHF
TGTGCCAGCAGTCCCAAGACAGGGGGCATCGATTCACCCCTCCACTTT
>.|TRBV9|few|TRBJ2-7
CASSVADGGYYEQYF
TGTGCCAGCAGCGTAGCCGACGGGGGTTACTACGAGCAGTACTTC
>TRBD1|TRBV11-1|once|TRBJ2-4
CASSRGGGTGTQMGNIQYF
TGTGCCAGCAGCCGCGGTGGTGGGACAGGGACACAAATGGGGAACATTCAGTACTTC
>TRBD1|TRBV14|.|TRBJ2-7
CASSHIPGQGTYEQYF
TGTGCCAGCAGCCATATTCCGGGACAGGGCACCTACGAGCAGTACTTC
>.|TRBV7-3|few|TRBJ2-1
CASSFGFTRGDEQFF
TGTGCCAGCAGCTTCGGCTTCACTAGGGGGGATGAGCAGTTCTTC
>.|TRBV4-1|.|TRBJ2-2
CASSQGDGGYDGELFF
TGCGCCAGCAGCCAGGGGGATGGGGGGTACGACGGGGAGCTGTTTTTT
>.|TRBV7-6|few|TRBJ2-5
CASSLEFRETQYF
TGTGCCAGCAGCTTAGAGTTTCGAGAGACCCAGTACTTC
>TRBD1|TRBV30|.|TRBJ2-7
CAWGRKQGYEQYF
TGTGCCTGGGGGCGAAAACAGGGGTACGAGCAGTACTTC
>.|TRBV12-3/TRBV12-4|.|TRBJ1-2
CASSFLGSSYTF
TGTGCCAGCAGTTTCTTGGGAAGTTCCTACACCTTC
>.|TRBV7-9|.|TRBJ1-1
CASSFQQGRTEAFF
TGTGCCAGCAGCTTCCAGCAGGGGAGGACTGAAGCTTTCTTT